Below, 10 T cell receptor beta chains from the same sample are listed, as sequenced in a study of T cells in Graves' hyperthyroidism and ophthalmopathy. Authors of the study amplified TCR beta CDR3 regions from RNA transcripts. TCR CDR3 underwent first-round RT-PCR with the HTBI primer set. A single record per CDR3 protein comes from TCRdb applying MiXCR to the multiplex PCR reads. Here the sample spans about 680,000 distinct CDR3 sequences, about 35% being singletons. The sample comprised blood. The source of these receptors is a middle-aged woman with Graves' hyperthyroidism.

This clonotype was found many times. The chain combines TRBV7-9 with TRBJ1-6; D uncertain. This CDR3 is built from 15 residues. Germline V CDR1 and CDR2: SEHNR, FQNEAQ (reference sequence). V dropped 2 bases and J dropped 0 bases, with 5 bases sitting between them. In nucleotides, the CDR3 is TGTGCCAGCAGCTTACAAAGCTCCTATAATTCACCCCTCCACTTT. This sequence encodes CASSLQSSYNSPLHF.

The V gene is TRBV19, the J gene TRBJ2-5, with TRBD2 matching 7 bases. The junction had 0 bases not matched to a gene; V was cut back by 1 base and J by 1 base. This CDR3 has 14 amino acids. Germline CDR1 is LNHDA and CDR2 is SQIVND (reference sequence). DNA of the CDR3: TGTGCCAGTAGTATAGGCGGGAGCCAAGAGACCCAGTACTTC. Translation gives CASSIGGSQETQYF.

The table lists this clonotype with many counts. The chain combines TRBV20-1 with TRBJ2-5; 10 positions agree with TRBD1. After removal of 6 bases from V and 5 bases from J, the junction contained 9 bases not matched to a gene. The germline gives CDR1 DFQATT, CDR2 SNEGSKA (reference sequence). CDR3 length equals 14 residues. The CDR3 loop is CSAIDRGQIETQYF. CDR3 coding DNA: TGCAGTGCCATTGACAGGGGGCAGATCGAGACCCAGTACTTC.

Details on this clonotype: A read error may be the cause here, since a much bigger clone is one base away. The chain has TRBV11-2 and TRBJ2-5, with TRBD2 as a possible D gene (6 bases). This CDR3 is 17 amino acids long. Trimming removed 2 bases at V and 7 bases at J, with 23 bases between. Germline V lookup: CDR1 SGHAT, CDR2 FQNNGV. CDR3 DNA: TGTGCCAGCAGCTTACGGGAATTTACGGGAGTGAGAGGGACCCAGTACTTC. Encoded protein: CASSLREFTGVRGTQYF.

This clonotype has a count of ten or more. The chain joins TRBV28 to TRBJ2-5; a possible D gene is TRBD1 (5 bases). The V end lost 3 bases, the J end lost 0 bases, and 8 bases lay between the germline ends. The CDR3 loop spans 14 amino acids. The germline V gene has CDR1 MDHEN and CDR2 SYDVKM. CDR3 bases: TGTGCCAGCAGTTTGCCAGGGTACCAAGAGACCCAGTACTTC. Its protein product is CASSLPGYQETQYF.

The chain is built from TRBV4-1 and TRBJ1-1; D unresolved. CDR1 and CDR2 (germline): MGHRA, YSYEKL. CDR3 length: 14 residues. V dropped 1 base and J dropped 1 base, with 7 bases sitting between them. CDR3 sequence: CASSQAPQNTEAFF. The CDR3 DNA reads as TGCGCCAGCAGCCAAGCGCCCCAGAACACTGAAGCTTTCTTT.

The chain couples TRBV6-5 to TRBJ1-1; TRBD1 is a possible D gene (6 bases). Trimming left V 7 bases short and J 3 bases short, with 15 bases between. Germline values: CDR1 MNHEY, CDR2 SVGAGI. The length of the CDR3 is 14 residues. The CDR3 sequence: CASNTPGVDTEAFF. CDR3 nucleotides: TGTGCCAGCAACACGCCAGGGGTGGACACTGAAGCTTTCTTT.

The chain joins TRBV7-2 to TRBJ2-5, with D possibly matching TRBD2 (6 bases). The ends were cut back, 4 bases at V and 4 bases at J, with 10 bases in the middle. Germline V CDR1 and CDR2: SGHTA, FQGNSA. The CDR3 runs to 13 residues. CDR3 protein: CASSSGTSETQYF. DNA of the CDR3: TGTGCCAGCAGCTCCGGGACTTCAGAGACCCAGTACTTC. Filled out from reference TRBV7-2 and TRBJ2-5, the complete variable domain reads GAGVSQSPSNKVTEKGKDVELRCDPISGHTALYWYRQSLGQGLEFLIYFQGNSAPDKSGLPSDRFSAERTGGSVSTLTIQRTQQEDSAVYLCASSSGTSETQYFGPGTRLLVL.

Concerning this clonotype: As the CDR3 is not closed by the conserved phenylalanine or tryptophan, this likely results from a read error. The chain combines TRBV6-5 with TRBJ1-6; tentative D call: TRBD1 (5 bases). V was pared by 5 bases and J by 7 bases, with 15 bases between. From germline, CDR1 is MNHEY and CDR2 SVGAGI. This CDR3 comprises 15 residues. CDR3 bases: TGTGCCAGCAGTCCAGGGAGATTGGGGAATTCACCCCTCCACCTT. It codes for CASSPGRLGNSPLHL.

With respect to this clonotype: A much larger clone sits a single nucleotide away, making a read error possible. The rearrangement uses TRBV2 and TRBJ2-5; D gene unclear. This CDR3 region has 12 residues. Germline V gives CDR1 SNHLY, CDR2 FYNNEI. The germline V and J ends were trimmed by 6 bases and 4 bases, with 9 bases remaining between them. In DNA form, the CDR3 reads TGTGCCAGCAGGAGACTGGCAGAGACCCAGTACTTC. It codes for CASRRLAETQYF.